Here is one TCR beta chain with its context. The data were produced by immunoSEQ multiplex PCR, yet TCRdb's version contains in-frame clones alone and is incomplete. Found here are about 120,000 clones, more than 75% of them singletons; the top ten hold more than 9%. This record comes from a study of T cell responses to AZD1222 COVID-19 vaccine. The CDR3 spans 11 residues. Germline assignment: CDR1 LGHNA and CDR2 YSLEER. Germline trimming cut 10 bases from V and 9 bases from J; bases unmatched to any gene: 6. The sequencing used peripheral blood, collected on day 0 of AZD1222 vaccination. This TCR was recovered from an adult in good health. This sequence joins TRBV4-3 and TRBJ2-1; TRBD1 aligns across 7 bases. As DNA, the CDR3 is TGCGCCAACCCAGGGGGTATTGAGCAGTTCTTC. This gives the protein CANPGGIEQFF.